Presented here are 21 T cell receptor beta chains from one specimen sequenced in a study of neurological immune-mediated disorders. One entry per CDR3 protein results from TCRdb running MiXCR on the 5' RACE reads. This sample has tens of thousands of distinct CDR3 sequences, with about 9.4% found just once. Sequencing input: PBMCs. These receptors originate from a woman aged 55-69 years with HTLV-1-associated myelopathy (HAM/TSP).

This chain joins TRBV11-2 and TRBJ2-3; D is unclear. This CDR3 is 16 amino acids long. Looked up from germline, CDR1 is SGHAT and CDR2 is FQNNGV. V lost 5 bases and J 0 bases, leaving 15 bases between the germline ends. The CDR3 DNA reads TGTGCCAGCAGCCGCCCCTGGCGCGCTAGCACAGATACGCAGTATTTT. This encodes CASSRPWRASTDTQYF.

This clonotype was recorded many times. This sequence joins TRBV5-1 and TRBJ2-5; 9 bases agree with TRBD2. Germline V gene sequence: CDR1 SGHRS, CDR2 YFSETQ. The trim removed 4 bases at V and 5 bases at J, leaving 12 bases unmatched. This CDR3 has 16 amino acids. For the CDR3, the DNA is TGCGCCAGCAGCGATGGACGCGGGGGGGCCGGTGAGACCCAGTACTTC. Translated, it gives CASSDGRGGAGETQYF.

The DNA of the CDR3 is TGTGCCAGTGGACAGGGGTACGAGCAGTACTTC. Translated: CASGQGYEQYF. V is TRBV6-6 and J is TRBJ2-7; 9 bases match TRBD1. J was trimmed by 4 bases and V by 9 bases; bases with no gene match: 1. This CDR3 region has 11 residues. From germline, CDR1 is MNHNY and CDR2 SVGAGI (reference sequence).

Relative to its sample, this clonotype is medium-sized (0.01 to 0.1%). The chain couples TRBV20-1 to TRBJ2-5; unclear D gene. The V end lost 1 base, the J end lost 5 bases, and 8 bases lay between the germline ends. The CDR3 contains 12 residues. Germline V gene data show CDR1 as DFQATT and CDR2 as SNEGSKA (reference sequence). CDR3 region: CSARGPRETQYF. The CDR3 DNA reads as TGCAGTGCTAGAGGACCTCGGGAGACCCAGTACTTC.

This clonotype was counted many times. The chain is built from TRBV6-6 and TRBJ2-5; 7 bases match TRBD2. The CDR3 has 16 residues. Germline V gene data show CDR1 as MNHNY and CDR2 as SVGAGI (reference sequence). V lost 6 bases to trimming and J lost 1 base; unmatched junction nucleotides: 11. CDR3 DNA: TGTGCCAGCAGCCCCCCCTGGGGGGGGGGCCAAGAGACCCAGTACTTC. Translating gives CASSPPWGGGQETQYF.

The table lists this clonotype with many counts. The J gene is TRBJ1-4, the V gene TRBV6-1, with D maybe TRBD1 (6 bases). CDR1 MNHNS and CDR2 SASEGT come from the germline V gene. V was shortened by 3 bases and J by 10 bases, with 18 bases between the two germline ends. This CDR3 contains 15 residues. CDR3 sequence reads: CASSDGTRRGGKLFF. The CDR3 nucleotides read TGTGCCAGCAGTGACGGGACCCGGAGGGGGGGAAAACTGTTTTTT.

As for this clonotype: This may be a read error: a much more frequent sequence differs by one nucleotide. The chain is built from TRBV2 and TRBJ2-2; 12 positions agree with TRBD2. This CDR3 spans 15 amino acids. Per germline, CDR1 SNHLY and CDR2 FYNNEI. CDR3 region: CASNGLAGPAGDLFF. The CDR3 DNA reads TGTGCCAGCAACGGACTAGCGGGGCCCGCCGGGGATCTGTTTTTT.

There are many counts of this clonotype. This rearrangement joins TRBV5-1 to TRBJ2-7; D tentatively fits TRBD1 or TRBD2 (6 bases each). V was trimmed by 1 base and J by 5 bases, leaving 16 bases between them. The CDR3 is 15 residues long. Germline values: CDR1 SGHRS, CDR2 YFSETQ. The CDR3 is CASSLSGGPANEQYF. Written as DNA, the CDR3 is TGCGCCAGCAGCTTGTCTGGGGGGCCTGCAAACGAGCAGTACTTC.

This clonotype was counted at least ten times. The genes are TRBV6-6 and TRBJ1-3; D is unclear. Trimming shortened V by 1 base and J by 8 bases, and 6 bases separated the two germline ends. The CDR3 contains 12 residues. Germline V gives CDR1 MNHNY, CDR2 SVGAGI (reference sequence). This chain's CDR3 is CASSYYGYTIYF. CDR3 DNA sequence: TGTGCCAGCAGTTACTACGGATACACCATATATTTT.

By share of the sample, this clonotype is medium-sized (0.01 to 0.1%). The CDR3 region has the DNA TGCGCCAGCAGCCAAGATAGGTCCCAGCACTACGAGCAGTACTTC. This codes for CASSQDRSQHYEQYF. V is TRBV4-1 and J is TRBJ2-7; D unresolved. This CDR3 comprises 15 residues. The ends were cut back, 0 bases at V and 3 bases at J, with 12 bases in the middle. The V gene's germline CDR1 is MGHRA and CDR2 YSYEKL.

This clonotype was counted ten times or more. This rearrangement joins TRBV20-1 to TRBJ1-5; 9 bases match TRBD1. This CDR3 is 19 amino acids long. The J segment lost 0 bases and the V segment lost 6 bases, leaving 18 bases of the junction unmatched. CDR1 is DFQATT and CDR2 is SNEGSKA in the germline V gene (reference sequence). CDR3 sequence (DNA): TGCAGTGCCTCAGAACTCCTCGGGACAGGGTCGTATAGCAATCAGCCCCAGCATTTT. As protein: CSASELLGTGSYSNQPQHF.

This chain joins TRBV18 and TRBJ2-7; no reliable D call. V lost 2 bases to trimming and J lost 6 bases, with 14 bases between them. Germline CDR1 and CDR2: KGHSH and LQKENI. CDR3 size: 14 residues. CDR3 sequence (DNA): TGTGCCAGCTCACCAACCCACCCCGCGACCGAGCAGTACTTC. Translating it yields CASSPTHPATEQYF.

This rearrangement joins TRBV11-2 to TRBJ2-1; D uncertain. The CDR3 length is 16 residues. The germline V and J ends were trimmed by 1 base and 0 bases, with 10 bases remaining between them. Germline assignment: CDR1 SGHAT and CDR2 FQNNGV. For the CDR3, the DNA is TGTGCCAGCAGCTTAGTGACAATCAACTCCTACAATGAGCAGTTCTTC. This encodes CASSLVTINSYNEQFF.

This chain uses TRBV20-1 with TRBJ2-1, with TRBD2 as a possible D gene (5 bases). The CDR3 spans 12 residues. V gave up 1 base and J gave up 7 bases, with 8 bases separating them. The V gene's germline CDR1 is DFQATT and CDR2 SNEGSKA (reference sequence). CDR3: CSARAGLNEQFF. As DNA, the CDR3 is TGCAGTGCTAGAGCGGGGTTAAATGAGCAGTTCTTC.

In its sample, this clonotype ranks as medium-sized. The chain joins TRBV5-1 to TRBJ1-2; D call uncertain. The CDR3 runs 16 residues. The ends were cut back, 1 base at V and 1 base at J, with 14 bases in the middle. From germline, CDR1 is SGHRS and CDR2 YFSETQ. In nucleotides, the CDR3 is TGCGCCAGCAGCTTGAGTCTGGGCAGCATTAACTATGGCTACACCTTC. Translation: CASSLSLGSINYGYTF. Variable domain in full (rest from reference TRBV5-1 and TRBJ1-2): KAGVTQTPRYLIKTRGQQVTLSCSPISGHRSVSWYQQTPGQGLQFLFEYFSETQRNKGNFPGRFSGRQFSNSRSEMNVSTLELGDSALYLCASSLSLGSINYGYTFGSGTRLTVV.

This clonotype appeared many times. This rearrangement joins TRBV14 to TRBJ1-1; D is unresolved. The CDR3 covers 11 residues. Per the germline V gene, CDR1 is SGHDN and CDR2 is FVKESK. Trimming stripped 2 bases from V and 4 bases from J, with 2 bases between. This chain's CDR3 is CASSQRTEAFF. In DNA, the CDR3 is TGTGCCAGCAGCCAACGCACTGAAGCTTTCTTT.

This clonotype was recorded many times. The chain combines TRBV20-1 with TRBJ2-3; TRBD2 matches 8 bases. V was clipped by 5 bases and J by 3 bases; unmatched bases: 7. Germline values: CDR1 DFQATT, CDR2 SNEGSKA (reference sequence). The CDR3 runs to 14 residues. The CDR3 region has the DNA TGCAGTGCTCGGGGGGGCCTTTTTACAGATACGCAGTATTTT. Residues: CSARGGLFTDTQYF.

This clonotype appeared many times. Here the CDR3 DNA reads TGCAGTGCTAAAGCCGGACAGGGGACTAACTATGGCTACACCTTC. Translated, it gives CSAKAGQGTNYGYTF. The chain recombines TRBV20-1 with TRBJ1-2; 9 nucleotides align to TRBD1. CDR3 size: 15 residues. Germline V gives CDR1 DFQATT, CDR2 SNEGSKA (reference sequence). J was trimmed by 0 bases and V by 4 bases; bases with no gene match: 6.

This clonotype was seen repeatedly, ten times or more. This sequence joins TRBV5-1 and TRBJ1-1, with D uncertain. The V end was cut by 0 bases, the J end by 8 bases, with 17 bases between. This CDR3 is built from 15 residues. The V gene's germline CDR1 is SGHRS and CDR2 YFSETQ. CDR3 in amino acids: CASSLGGVFISEAFF. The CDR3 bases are TGCGCCAGCAGCTTGGGTGGGGTTTTTATTTCCGAAGCTTTCTTT. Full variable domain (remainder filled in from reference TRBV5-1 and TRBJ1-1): KAGVTQTPRYLIKTRGQQVTLSCSPISGHRSVSWYQQTPGQGLQFLFEYFSETQRNKGNFPGRFSGRQFSNSRSEMNVSTLELGDSALYLCASSLGGVFISEAFFGQGTRLTVV.

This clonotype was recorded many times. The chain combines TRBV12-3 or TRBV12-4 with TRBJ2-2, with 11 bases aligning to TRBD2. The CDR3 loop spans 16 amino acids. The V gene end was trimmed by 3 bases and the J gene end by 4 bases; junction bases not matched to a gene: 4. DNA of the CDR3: TGTGCCAGCAGTTTGGTAGCGGGGGGGCCCACCGGGGAGCTGTTTTTT. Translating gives CASSLVAGGPTGELFF.

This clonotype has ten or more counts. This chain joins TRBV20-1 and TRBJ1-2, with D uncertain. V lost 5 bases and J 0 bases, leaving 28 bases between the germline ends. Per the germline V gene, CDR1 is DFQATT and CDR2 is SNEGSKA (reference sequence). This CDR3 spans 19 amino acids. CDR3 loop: CSAPGFQDLKTAANYGYTF. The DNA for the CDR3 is TGCAGTGCTCCCGGTTTCCAAGACCTGAAGACGGCAGCTAACTATGGCTACACCTTC.